This T cell receptor beta chain comes out of a study of blood T cell repertoires in COVID-19. Here immunoSEQ multiplex PCR was the method, and the copy in TCRdb shows in-frame clones only, minus some. The profile shows about 230,000 clones, about nine tenths of them singletons. Germline CDR1 and CDR2: LNHDA and SQIVND (reference sequence). J lost 3 bases, V lost 3 bases, and 4 bases had no gene match. There are 14 residues in the CDR3. The sequenced sample was peripheral blood. This sequence was found in a man in his forties or fifties with COVID-19, enrolled during active disease. The V gene is TRBV19, the J gene TRBJ1-2; 7 nucleotides match TRBD1. CDR3 sequence reads: CASSIGRGDYGYTF. The CDR3 nucleotides are TGTGCCAGTAGTATCGGCAGGGGGGACTATGGCTACACCTTC.